The 22 T cell receptor beta chains listed next were all sequenced from one sample in a study of blood T cell repertoires in COVID-19. Assay: immunoSEQ multiplex PCR; the TCRdb copy retains only in-frame clones and omits some. The data hold under 500,000 clones, with roughly nine tenths observed a single time. The source material was PBMCs or T cells enriched from blood (not recorded which). The origin of the receptors is a young woman with acute COVID-19.

This chain joins TRBV9 and TRBJ2-7, with TRBD2 identical over 8 bases. The length of the CDR3 is 13 residues. The V gene end was trimmed by 5 bases and the J gene end by 7 bases; junction bases not matched to a gene: 8. Germline CDR1 SGDLS, CDR2 YYNGEE. The CDR3 loop is CASSSGTRGEQYF. The CDR3 nucleotides are TGTGCCAGCAGTAGCGGGACCCGCGGAGAGCAGTACTTC.

The chain links TRBV10-3 to TRBJ1-5, with TRBD1 as a possible D gene (5 bases). Germline assignment: CDR1 ENHRY and CDR2 SYGVKD. The CDR3 is 13 residues long. V dropped 3 bases and J dropped 5 bases, with 8 bases sitting between them. The DNA of the CDR3 is TGTGCCATCAGTGAAGGGGTAGATCAGCCCCAGCATTTT. This translates into CAISEGVDQPQHF.

The chain is built from TRBV3-1 (or the pseudogene TRBV3-2) and TRBJ1-4; D call uncertain. V lost 1 base, J lost 2 bases, and 14 bases lay in between. Germline CDR1 reads LGHDT; CDR2 reads YNNKEL (reference sequence). This CDR3 region has 17 residues. The CDR3 DNA sequence: TGTGCCAGCAGCCAAGTGGGTGGGGAGTATACTAATGAAAAACTGTTTTTT. Translated: CASSQVGGEYTNEKLFF.

This chain links TRBV9 with TRBJ1-5; TRBD1 agrees at 8 bases. The V gene's germline CDR1 is SGDLS and CDR2 YYNGEE. This CDR3 region has 14 residues. Trimming removed 2 bases from V and 6 bases from J; junction bases left unmatched: 4. CDR3 region: CASSVTGEGQPQHF. In nucleotides, the CDR3 is TGTGCCAGCAGCGTGACAGGGGAGGGTCAGCCCCAGCATTTT. Full variable domain (remainder filled in from reference TRBV9 and TRBJ1-5): DSGVTQTPKHLITATGQRVTLRCSPRSGDLSVYWYQQSLDQGLQFLIQYYNGEERAKGNILERFSAQQFPDLHSELNLSSLELGDSALYFCASSVTGEGQPQHFGDGTRLSIL.

V usage is TRBV5-1 and J usage is TRBJ2-1, with TRBD2 matching over 12 bases. J was trimmed by 10 bases and V by 4 bases; bases with no gene match: 6. Germline CDR1 is SGHRS and CDR2 is YFSETQ. The CDR3 has 14 amino acids. The CDR3 nucleotides read TGCGCCAGCAGCACCGGGACTAGCGGGCCGGAGCAGTTCTTC. It codes for CASSTGTSGPEQFF.

V and J are TRBV5-5 and TRBJ1-1; D is undetermined. Germline V lookup: CDR1 SGHKS, CDR2 YYEKEE (reference sequence). V lost 1 base, J lost 12 bases, and 19 bases lay in between. This CDR3 has 14 residues. In DNA form, the CDR3 reads TGTGCCAGCAGCTTGATTGAATTGACACATACATCTTTCTTT. It codes for CASSLIELTHTSFF.

Only a few counts were recorded for this clone. V usage is TRBV15 and J usage is TRBJ2-7; D not resolved. Germline lookup yields CDR1 LNHNV and CDR2 YYDKDF (reference sequence). V shed 0 bases and J shed 7 bases, with 13 bases lying between them. The CDR3 contains 14 residues. DNA for the CDR3: TGTGCCACCAGCAGAGAACTATTTTCGGATGAGCAGTACTTC. It is translated as CATSRELFSDEQYF.

This sequence joins TRBV7-3 and TRBJ1-2, with 10 bases identical to TRBD1. This CDR3 comprises 13 residues. The V segment lost 5 bases and the J segment 6 bases; nucleotides outside the gene matches: 3. The V gene's germline CDR1 is SGHTA and CDR2 FQGTGA. CDR3 coding DNA: TGTGCCAGCAGCCAGGGGACAGGGGATGGCTACACCTTC. It specifies CASSQGTGDGYTF.

The rearrangement uses TRBV28 and TRBJ1-3; possible D gene TRBD1, 6 bases. V lost 1 base, J lost 4 bases, and 11 bases lay in between. This CDR3 is built from 15 residues. CDR1 and CDR2 (germline): MDHEN, SYDVKM. The CDR3 protein is CASSLYTGTGNTIYF. The CDR3 region has the DNA TGTGCCAGCAGTTTATACACAGGGACCGGAAACACCATATATTTT.

This chain connects TRBV7-2 to TRBJ2-7; 14 bases fit TRBD2. The CDR3 is made up of 15 amino acids. Losses at the gene ends were 3 bases for V and 6 bases for J; bases not matched to a gene: 4. In germline, CDR1 is SGHTA, CDR2 FQGNSA. In nucleotides, the CDR3 is TGTGCCAGCAGCTTGGGACTAGCGGGAGTAAGCGAGCAGTACTTC. Its protein is CASSLGLAGVSEQYF.

With respect to this clone: Its ends do not fully match the called genes, so a read error is possible. V and J are TRBV19 and TRBJ2-5; TRBD1 is a possible D gene (6 bases). The germline V gene has CDR1 LNHDA and CDR2 SQIVND (reference sequence). There are 15 residues in the CDR3. CDR3 region: CAGSTRQATQETQYF. CDR3 DNA sequence: TGTGCCGGTAGTACCCGACAGGCAACCCAAGAGACCCAGTACTTC.

The V and J genes are TRBV7-8 and TRBJ2-3; no reliable D call. Germline V gene sequence: CDR1 SGHVS, CDR2 FQNEAQ. The CDR3 contains 13 residues. Trimming removed 5 bases from V and 0 bases from J, with 6 bases in between. The CDR3 loop is CASSPGSTDTQYF. In nucleotides, the CDR3 is TGTGCCAGCAGCCCAGGTAGCACAGATACGCAGTATTTT.

The rearrangement joins TRBV19 to TRBJ1-5, with TRBD1 as a possible D gene (6 bases). V was pared by 5 bases and J by 2 bases, with 10 bases between. This CDR3 has 14 amino acids. Germline assignment: CDR1 LNHDA and CDR2 SQIVND (reference sequence). DNA of the CDR3: TGTGCCAGTAGTCGACAGGTGGGCAATCAGCCCCAGCATTTT. Translated, it gives CASSRQVGNQPQHF.

The V gene is TRBV14, the J gene TRBJ2-7; possible D gene TRBD2, 6 bases. The CDR3 is 15 residues long. Trimming shortened V by 1 base and J by 1 base, and 11 bases separated the two germline ends. Looked up from germline, CDR1 is SGHDN and CDR2 is FVKESK. The CDR3 DNA follows: TGTGCCAGCAGCCAAGGTGGGACTGTTTCCTACGAGCAGTACTTC. As protein: CASSQGGTVSYEQYF.

The chain employs TRBV28 and TRBJ1-5; 9 nucleotides line up with TRBD1. With 5 bases clipped from V and 6 bases from J, the junction kept 2 bases outside the gene matches. CDR3 size: 13 residues. Looked up from germline, CDR1 is MDHEN and CDR2 is SYDVKM. DNA for the CDR3: TGTGCCAGCAGTACAGGGGGCGGTCAGCCCCAGCATTTT. This codes for CASSTGGGQPQHF.

This clone has only one observation. This chain connects TRBV4-3 to TRBJ1-5, with TRBD1 matching 7 bases. With 1 base clipped from V and 0 bases from J, the junction kept 6 bases outside the gene matches. The CDR3 runs to 17 residues. Germline CDR1 is LGHNA and CDR2 is YSLEER. CDR3 in DNA: TGCGCCAGCAGCCAAGCACGGGACAGAGATAGCAATCAGCCCCAGCATTTT. This sequence encodes CASSQARDRDSNQPQHF.

A few counts support this clone. This rearrangement joins TRBV28 to TRBJ1-1; D uncertain. The V gene lost 8 bases and the J gene lost 6 bases, with 16 bases spanning the gap. The germline gives CDR1 MDHEN, CDR2 SYDVKM. The CDR3 sequence is 13 residues long. The CDR3 is CASPVPEDAEAFF. For the CDR3, the DNA is TGTGCCAGCCCCGTACCGGAGGATGCTGAAGCTTTCTTT.

As DNA, the CDR3 is TGTGCCAGCAGCCCCAGACAGGGTCTCAGCACAGATACGCAGTATTTT. As protein: CASSPRQGLSTDTQYF. The chain has TRBV7-9 and TRBJ2-3; 7 nucleotides line up with TRBD1. This CDR3 comprises 16 residues. The germline gives CDR1 SEHNR, CDR2 FQNEAQ (reference sequence). Trimming at V came to 5 bases and at J to 0 bases, leaving 8 bases not matched to a gene.

This rearrangement joins TRBV19 to TRBJ2-3; the match to TRBD1 covers 7 bases. This CDR3 comprises 15 residues. With 2 bases clipped from V and 4 bases from J, the junction kept 6 bases outside the gene matches. Germline CDR1 reads LNHDA; CDR2 reads SQIVND (reference sequence). CDR3 nucleotides: TGTGCCAGTAGTATATCCAGGGGGAACGCAGATACGCAGTATTTT. The encoded protein is CASSISRGNADTQYF.

This chain links TRBV2 with TRBJ1-2, with D unresolved. Trimming left V 2 bases short and J 3 bases short, with 7 bases between. Germline V gene data show CDR1 as SNHLY and CDR2 as FYNNEI. The CDR3 loop spans 13 amino acids. The CDR3 is CASSEYRDYGYTF. The CDR3 bases are TGTGCCAGCAGTGAATACAGAGACTATGGCTACACCTTC.

The chain combines TRBV4-1 with TRBJ1-2; TRBD1 agrees at 7 bases. Germline-derived CDR1 and CDR2 are MGHRA and YSYEKL. The CDR3 consists of 19 residues. With V trimmed by 1 base and J by 4 bases, 18 bases remained unmatched. CDR3 in amino acids: CASSQGIFRQGRGFYGYTF. The CDR3 DNA reads as TGCGCCAGCAGCCAAGGCATTTTCAGACAGGGACGGGGGTTCTATGGCTACACCTTC.

DNA for the CDR3: TGTGCCAGTACATCTAGCGGGGATACGCAGTATTTT. Protein product: CASTSSGDTQYF. The chain combines TRBV19 with TRBJ2-3, with 8 bases matching TRBD2. J was trimmed by 6 bases and V by 7 bases; bases with no gene match: 3. The CDR3 is 12 residues long. Germline CDR1 reads LNHDA; CDR2 reads SQIVND (reference sequence).